This is a list of T cell receptor beta chains from one sample in a study of blood T cell repertoires in COVID-19. The assay was immunoSEQ multiplex PCR, and TCRdb's table has in-frame clones only and misses some. Of around 300,000 clones in the sample, about 85% were seen once. The sample comprised peripheral blood. The source is a man aged 18 to 29 with active or convalescent COVID-19. Each CDR3 is given with its conserved first and last residue. A D gene is named only where the DNA matches it firmly. The size entry is marked missing in some rows and otherwise reads once, few, many or a size class.

-	TRBJ1-6	TRBV9	few	TGTGCCAGCAGCGTAAAGTCGTGGGCGGGGGCATATAATTCACCCCTCCACTTT	CASSVKSWAGAYNSPLHF
TRBD1	TRBJ1-1	TRBV28	-	TGTGCCAGCAGTGCCCCACAGGGGGCTTACACTGAAGCTTTCTTT	CASSAPQGAYTEAFF
TRBD2	TRBJ2-2	TRBV27	-	TGTGCCAGCAGTTTACTTGGACTAGCGGGAGTGAGGACCGGGGAGCTGTTTTTT	CASSLLGLAGVRTGELFF
TRBD1	TRBJ1-5	TRBV6-5	few	TGTGCCAGCAGAATGGACAGGGTTCAGCCCCAGCATTTT	CASRMDRVQPQHF
TRBD1	TRBJ2-1	TRBV7-6	-	TGTGCCAGCAGCTTAACAGGACAGGGTTTCGGTGAGCAGTTCTTC	CASSLTGQGFGEQFF
TRBD2	TRBJ2-1	TRBV5-1	-	TGCGCCAGCAGAAATGGACTAGCTATCAATGAGCAGTTCTTC	CASRNGLAINEQFF
TRBD1	TRBJ1-6	TRBV19	-	TGTGCCAGTAGTGGCCAAGGGGGCGCCTCACATAATTCACCCCTCCACTTT	CASSGQGGASHNSPLHF
-	TRBJ1-2	TRBV7-2	-	TGTGCCAGCAGCTTAGGACAATTTTATGGCTACACCTTC	CASSLGQFYGYTF
TRBD1	TRBJ1-2	TRBV6-5	few	TGTGCCAGCAGTTCCCCACAGGGGATCGGCTACACCTTC	CASSSPQGIGYTF
-	TRBJ1-5	TRBV21-1	-	TGTGCCAGCAGCCCCGATAAAGACAGGGGAAGTGGTGGCAATCAGCCCCAGCATTTT	CASSPDKDRGSGGNQPQHF
TRBD1	TRBJ2-7	TRBV29-1	-	TGCAGCGTTGAAAAGGGGGCTGAAGCCGAGCAGTACTTC	CSVEKGAEAEQYF
TRBD1	TRBJ2-1	TRBV2	-	TGTGCCAGCAAAGACAGGGGGGATGAGCAGTTCTTC	CASKDRGDEQFF
-	TRBJ1-1	TRBV10-2	-	TGCGCCAGCAGGAGAAAGACAGTAAACACTGAAGCTTTCTTT	CASRRKTVNTEAFF
TRBD1	TRBJ2-7	TRBV5-1	-	TGCGCCAGCAGCCCCCGGGACAGTTACGAGCAGTACTTC	CASSPRDSYEQYF
TRBD1	TRBJ2-7	TRBV6-5	-	TGTGCCAGCAGCAGGACAGGGTACGACGAGCAGTACTTC	CASSRTGYDEQYF
-	TRBJ1-5	TRBV4-3	once	TGCGCCAGCAGCCAAGATGGAGCCAGTCCTTCACCCCAGCATTTT	CASSQDGASPSPQHF
TRBD1	TRBJ2-7	TRBV5-8	once	TGTGCCAGCAGCTTGGCCCGACAGGGAGACGAGCAGTACTTC	CASSLARQGDEQYF
-	TRBJ2-5	TRBV18	-	TGTGCCAGCTCACCACGTGCAGGCTGGGAGACCCAGTACTTC	CASSPRAGWETQYF
TRBD1	TRBJ2-5	TRBV2	-	TGTGCCAGCACGGGACAGGGGCAGACCCAGTACTTC	CASTGQGQTQYF
-	TRBJ1-1	TRBV7-3	-	TGTGCCAGCAGCACAGCTTCCTCCGGGACTAGGGCTTTCTTT	CASSTASSGTRAFF
-	TRBJ1-5	TRBV28	-	TGTGCCAGCAGTTCAGGGACACAGGGCAATCAGCCCCAGCATTTT	CASSSGTQGNQPQHF
-	TRBJ1-2	TRBV7-2	-	TGTGCCAGCAGCCCGTTCGAGGTCTCCGGCTACACCTTC	CASSPFEVSGYTF
TRBD2	TRBJ2-3	TRBV29-1	once	TGCAGCGTTGATAGCGGGGTTACGCAGTATTTT	CSVDSGVTQYF